The present TCR beta chain was sequenced within a study of response to subunit inactivated influenza vaccine. As for this clonotype: Its antigen is unknown.

From the RT-PCR reads, TCRdb called clonotypes with MiXCR, one entry per CDR3 protein. This table holds some 570,000 distinct CDR3 sequences, about 11% found once. Study-level results: Only a handful of new T cells, the authors suggested, are recruited with each seasonal influenza vaccination.

These data are also associated with another study on T cells expressing NK-cell markers. That paper notes: As the method of synthesis, 5'RACE template switching with UMIs yielded TCR beta cDNA. Obtained from sorted CD3+CD56+NKG2C+, CD3+CD56+NKG2C- and CD3+CD56-NKG2C+ T cells were the TCR beta repertoires. NKG2C+ dominant clonotypes from several donors made up roughly 1.0-7.5% of CD8+ T cells. What remained unclear was the HCMV specificity of expanded NKG2C+ T cell clones.

The source is a man aged 45-60 years who received an inactivated influenza vaccine. The specimen comprised PBMCs from blood, sampled on the day of vaccination.

CDR3 in amino acids: CASSFLTTTDTQYF. In nucleotides, the CDR3 is TGTGCCAGCAGCTTCCTCACTACCACAGATACGCAGTATTTT. The V gene is TRBV5-5, the J gene TRBJ2-3; D is uncertain. V was cut by 2 bases and J by 2 bases, with 9 bases left in between. Per the germline V gene, CDR1 is SGHKS and CDR2 is YYEKEE (reference sequence). This CDR3 has 14 residues. Using reference TRBV5-5 and TRBJ2-3 for the parts outside the CDR3, the full variable domain is DAGVTQSPTHLIKTRGQQVTLRCSPISGHKSVSWYQQVLGQGPQFIFQYYEKEERGRGNFPDRFSARQFPNYSSELNVNALLLGDSALYLCASSFLTTTDTQYFGPGTRLTVL.